This TCR beta chain comes out of a study of CD8 T cells in Susac syndrome (dated by TCRdb to about 2019). Some background on the complete study: Whether CD8+ T cell activation and differentiation in Susac syndrome was antigen driven was tested using repertoire sequencing. Study-level results and caveats: The number of individuals in the TCR sequencing and HLA analysis was recognized as being relatively small.

High-throughput TCR beta sequencing profiled peripheral blood CD8+ and CD4+ T cells from healthy donors, Susac syndrome patients and multiple sclerosis patients. The healthy donors served as controls matched for age and sex. Bulk CD8+ and CD4+ T cells were purified by magnetic negative isolation, whereas CD8+ TEMRA cells were enriched by FACS. Blood was collected in EDTA tubes and processed within 24 hours, with PBMCs isolated through density gradient centrifugation. PBMCs intended for TCR sequencing were cryopreserved in liquid nitrogen and were subsequently thawed in a 37 degrees C water bath. A purity of at least 90% was achieved for sorted or isolated CD4+, CD8+ and CD8+ TEMRA cells. V and J are truncated by 9 bases and 0 bases respectively, leaving an intervening sequence of 9 bases. CDR3 length: 13 amino acids, cysteine to phenylalanine. Only the CDR3 region is kept as DNA, spanning 39 bases read in frame from base 1. CDR1 and CDR2 are drawn from the germline V gene (reference sequence): LNHDA, SQIVND.

RNA was extracted using the RNeasy kit, and roughly 0.5 to 1 microgram was reverse transcribed with random hexamers. The immunoSEQ multiplex PCR assay, covering 54 Vbeta and 13 Jbeta segments, was used to amplify TCR beta CDR3 regions. PCR amplification bias was corrected by using a synthetic template baseline for primer optimization and computational correction. As for the authors' bioinformatics: Reads were annotated to V, D and J genes according to IMGT and were analyzed with immunoSEQ Analyzer, with only productive sequences retained. To calculate clonality, Shannon entropy was normalized by log2 of the number of productive unique sequences and then subtracted from one. For each patient and control, public and private clones were evaluated within the 100 most prevalent clones. Susac-specific clones were defined as absent from healthy and MS cohorts, approximately 1,000 published viral clones and other ImmuneACCESS disease sequences. TCRdb reworked the public reads: Q25 trimming with fastp, MiXCR clone assembly, productive beta chains retained. Merged by CDR3 protein, the rows form single entries marked with the most common genes and DNA. The V and J calls come from TCRdb's annotation, not from the publication. Recorded for this sample are 180,000 or so distinct CDR3 sequences; approximately 95% of them occurred a single time. The ten largest clones add up to approximately 0.1% of the sample.

Comments on this clonotype: Its specific antigen is unknown. No per-base quality is available; no much larger clone lies one base away.

This receptor was taken from a human donor in good health. In this chain, TRBV19 is recombined with TRBJ2-4; the D segment cannot be called with confidence. The sequenced material came from CD4+ T cells from PBMCs. The CDR3 corresponds to CASLNRAKNIQYF. The nucleotide sequence reads TGTGCCAGCCTTAATCGAGCCAAAAACATTCAGTACTTC.